The 21 T cell receptor beta chains listed next were all sequenced from one sample in a study of T cell responses to AZD1222 COVID-19 vaccine. The repertoire was sequenced with immunoSEQ multiplex PCR; TCRdb's copy has only in-frame clones and lacks some. The repertoire holds approximately 89,000 clones, with approximately 86% as singletons. This sample comprised peripheral blood, obtained 28 days after the second AZD1222 dose. Receptors originate from an adult who received the AZD1222 COVID-19 vaccine.

The V and J genes are TRBV7-6 and TRBJ2-2; D remains ambiguous. Looked up from germline, CDR1 is SGHVS and CDR2 is FNYEAQ. The CDR3 has 16 amino acids. The ends were cut back, 1 base at V and 2 bases at J, with 11 bases in the middle. This CDR3 is CASSLGSAGNTGELFF. CDR3 sequence (DNA): TGTGCCAGCAGCTTAGGTTCGGCAGGCAACACCGGGGAGCTGTTTTTT.

The chain recombines TRBV3-1 (or the pseudogene TRBV3-2) with TRBJ2-5, with TRBD2 identical over 7 bases. Germline trimming cut 1 base from V and 5 bases from J; bases unmatched to any gene: 4. The CDR3 length is 14 residues. CDR1 and CDR2 (germline): LGHDT, YNNKEL (reference sequence). The CDR3 reads CASSQGEGRETQYF. The CDR3 DNA follows: TGTGCCAGCAGCCAAGGGGAGGGTCGGGAGACCCAGTACTTC.

This chain uses TRBV2 with TRBJ2-1; 10 bases match TRBD1. The CDR3 covers 14 residues. Germline lookup yields CDR1 SNHLY and CDR2 FYNNEI. The J segment lost 2 bases and the V segment lost 6 bases, leaving 1 base of the junction unmatched. The CDR3 sequence is CASSGTGAYNEQFF. The CDR3, as DNA: TGTGCCAGCAGCGGGACAGGGGCCTACAATGAGCAGTTCTTC.

This clone was found once. V gene TRBV7-2 combines with J gene TRBJ2-7; D is perhaps TRBD1 or TRBD2 (6 bases each). This CDR3 has 14 amino acids. The germline V gene encodes CDR1 SGHTA and CDR2 FQGNSA. V lost 0 bases to trimming and J lost 4 bases, with 10 bases between them. CDR3 residues: CASSLAGGKYEQYF. The CDR3 DNA sequence: TGTGCCAGCAGCTTAGCAGGGGGGAAGTACGAGCAGTACTTC.

The chain joins TRBV4-2 to TRBJ2-5; no firm D call. The germline CDR1 and CDR2 sequences are LGHNA and YNFKEQ. CDR3 length: 13 residues. Trimming took 1 base from V and 5 from J, leaving 8 bases between them. The CDR3, as DNA: TGTGCCAGCAGCCAAGGGTACGGGGAGACCCAGTACTTC. Amino acid sequence: CASSQGYGETQYF.

V gene TRBV27 combines with J gene TRBJ2-3, with 10 nucleotides matching TRBD1. This CDR3 has 16 amino acids. The V gene's germline CDR1 is MNHEY and CDR2 SMNVEV (reference sequence). After removal of 3 bases from V and 1 base from J, the junction contained 4 bases not matched to a gene. The CDR3: CASSFWTGGGTDTQYF. In nucleotides, the CDR3 is TGTGCCAGCAGTTTCTGGACAGGGGGAGGCACAGATACGCAGTATTTT.

The chain joins TRBV5-4 to TRBJ2-1; 10 bases match TRBD1. CDR3 size: 15 residues. V was clipped by 3 bases and J by 5 bases; unmatched bases: 5. Germline V gene sequence: CDR1 SGHNT, CDR2 YYREEE (reference sequence). CDR3 DNA sequence: TGTGCCAGCAGCTCCCGGGACAGGGGCCACAATGAGCAGTTCTTC. The encoded protein is CASSSRDRGHNEQFF.

The rearrangement uses TRBV6-2 or TRBV6-3 and TRBJ2-1; TRBD2 matches 9 bases. This CDR3 region has 15 residues. V was pared by 4 bases and J by 4 bases, with 5 bases of the junction left unmatched. Germline V gene lookup returns CDR1 MNHEY and CDR2 SVGEGT. CDR3 sequence reads: CASSSLAGRYNEQFF. CDR3 sequence (DNA): TGTGCCAGCAGTTCGCTAGCGGGAAGGTACAATGAGCAGTTCTTC.

The J gene is TRBJ1-6, the V gene TRBV5-1, with 8 positions matching TRBD1. The V segment lost 4 bases and the J segment 11 bases; nucleotides outside the gene matches: 20. The CDR3 is 18 amino acids. The germline CDR1 and CDR2 sequences are SGHRS and YFSETQ. The CDR3 coding sequence is TGCGCCAGCAGCGTTGTGCCCGCCGAAGGGACAGGCCATCCACCCCTCCACTTT. It yields the protein CASSVVPAEGTGHPPLHF.

The chain employs TRBV28 and TRBJ1-2; D is possibly TRBD1 (6 bases). Trimming cost V 4 bases and J 2 bases, with 8 bases left between them. Germline V gene lookup returns CDR1 MDHEN and CDR2 SYDVKM. This CDR3 contains 13 residues. CDR3 sequence reads: CASSSGQNYGYTF. DNA of the CDR3: TGTGCCAGCAGTTCTGGACAGAACTATGGCTACACCTTC.

This chain joins TRBV29-1 and TRBJ2-7, with TRBD2 as a possible D gene (5 bases). CDR3 length: 15 amino acids. Germline V gene sequence: CDR1 SQVTM, CDR2 ANQGSEA. V dropped 0 bases and J dropped 3 bases, with 15 bases sitting between them. CDR3 loop: CSVEDRVRAGYEQYF. The CDR3 DNA follows: TGCAGCGTTGAAGATCGGGTACGGGCGGGCTACGAGCAGTACTTC.

This chain uses TRBV6-1 with TRBJ2-7; D is ambiguous. Germline V gene sequence: CDR1 MNHNS, CDR2 SASEGT. The CDR3 spans 14 residues. The V end was cut by 3 bases, the J end by 1 base, with 10 bases between. The CDR3 DNA follows: TGTGCCAGCAGTGACACTACCCGTTCCTACGAGCAGTACTTC. It codes for CASSDTTRSYEQYF.

The chain carries TRBV18 and TRBJ1-1, with 9 bases identical to TRBD1. There are 14 residues in the CDR3. The germline gives CDR1 KGHSH, CDR2 LQKENI. With 3 bases clipped from V and 3 bases from J, the junction kept 2 bases outside the gene matches. The CDR3 DNA is TGTGCCAGCTCACCCAGGACAGGGGACACTGAAGCTTTCTTT. Encoded protein: CASSPRTGDTEAFF. The full variable domain, completed using reference TRBV18 and TRBJ1-1, is NAGVMQNPRHLVRRRGQEARLRCSPMKGHSHVYWYRQLPEEGLKFMVYLQKENIIDESGMPKERFSAEFPKEGPSILRIQQVVRGDSAAYFCASSPRTGDTEAFFGQGTRLTVV.

The rearrangement uses TRBV28 and TRBJ1-4; 7 bases are a match to TRBD1. The CDR3 is made up of 16 amino acids. Germline V gene data show CDR1 as MDHEN and CDR2 as SYDVKM. V was pared by 3 bases and J by 4 bases, with 8 bases of the junction left unmatched. The CDR3 here is CASSLSPGTVNEKLFF. The CDR3 nucleotides are TGTGCCAGCAGTTTGTCCCCCGGGACAGTTAATGAAAAACTGTTTTTT.

The genes are TRBV5-1 and TRBJ1-4, with 8 positions matching TRBD1. With 1 base clipped from V and 2 bases from J, the junction kept 7 bases outside the gene matches. This CDR3 contains 17 residues. Germline CDR1 SGHRS, CDR2 YFSETQ. In nucleotides, the CDR3 is TGCGCCAGCAGCTTGAGGCAGGGGGCTGTGACTAATGAAAAACTGTTTTTT. Its protein is CASSLRQGAVTNEKLFF.

This chain uses TRBV11-2 with TRBJ2-7; 8 nucleotides agree with TRBD1. CDR1 and CDR2 (germline): SGHAT, FQNNGV. This CDR3 contains 16 residues. V lost 5 bases and J lost 2; bases outside the gene matches: 11. The CDR3 sequence: CASSVQGAYGTYEQYF. As DNA, the CDR3 is TGTGCCAGCAGCGTGCAGGGGGCTTATGGAACCTACGAGCAGTACTTC.

The chain uses TRBV7-2 and TRBJ2-5; D is undetermined. The V end lost 6 bases, the J end lost 1 base, and 15 bases lay between the germline ends. CDR3 length equals 15 residues. Germline CDR1 and CDR2: SGHTA and FQGNSA. The CDR3 bases are TGTGCCAGCAGGGGTGGGCCGGTCGGCCAAGAGACCCAGTACTTC. This codes for CASRGGPVGQETQYF.

V gene TRBV5-1 combines with J gene TRBJ1-6; D is possibly TRBD1 (6 bases). V shed 0 bases and J shed 10 bases, with 11 bases lying between them. The CDR3 totals 14 residues. Germline V lookup: CDR1 SGHRS, CDR2 YFSETQ. CDR3 nucleotide sequence: TGCGCCAGCAGCTTGGGGACAGCAGGATCACCCCTCCACTTT. As protein: CASSLGTAGSPLHF.

The CDR3 here is CASSPTGGSYEQYF. CDR3 in DNA: TGTGCCAGCAGTCCAACAGGGGGCTCCTACGAGCAGTACTTC. V gene TRBV28 combines with J gene TRBJ2-7, with TRBD1 identical over 8 bases. The CDR3 is 14 amino acids. The germline V gene encodes CDR1 MDHEN and CDR2 SYDVKM. After removal of 5 bases from V and 0 bases from J, the junction contained 3 bases not matched to a gene.

The rearrangement uses TRBV6-2 or TRBV6-3 and TRBJ1-3; D gene uncertain. The CDR3 length is 13 residues. Germline assignment: CDR1 MNHEY and CDR2 SVGEGT. Trimming pared 2 bases from V and 4 bases from J, leaving 6 bases between. CDR3 region: CASSYREGNTIYF. CDR3 in DNA: TGTGCCAGCAGTTACAGAGAAGGAAACACCATATATTTT.

CDR3 coding DNA: TGTGCCAGCAGCCAAAGGACAGGTGGCACAGATACGCAGTATTTT. This encodes CASSQRTGGTDTQYF. The chain carries TRBV3-1 (or the pseudogene TRBV3-2) and TRBJ2-3; 7 bases match TRBD1. The CDR3 is 15 amino acids. Germline CDR1 and CDR2: LGHDT and YNNKEL (reference sequence). J gave up 1 base and V 2 bases, and 3 bases lay outside the gene matches.